The clone carrying this TCR beta chain was recorded at least ten times. Its specificity is unknown. V shed 6 bases and J 4 bases; nucleotides not matched to a gene: 3. This CDR3 is built from 13 residues. TCRdb re-analysed the 5' RACE reads in MiXCR, keeping a single row per CDR3 protein. Of 150,000 to 200,000 distinct CDR3 sequences listed, about 20% are singletons. This specimen belongs to a study of CD8 T cells in ankylosing spondylitis. Study results and limitations: Within ankylosing spondylitis blood, a TCR beta motif made up of eight highly homologous variants appeared to be characteristic.

This clonotype originated in a male donor aged 5-29 years with ankylosing spondylitis or in good health (not recorded which). Sequenced: blood, either unsorted or a sorted T cell fraction (not recorded which). This rearrangement joins TRBV12-3 or TRBV12-4 to TRBJ1-1; TRBD1 matches 9 bases. The CDR3 sequence is CASSSTGGTEAFF. As DNA, the CDR3 is TGTGCCAGCAGCTCGACAGGGGGCACTGAAGCTTTCTTT.